This TCR beta chain was sequenced in a study of cytomegalovirus exposure and HLA in healthy donors. Study-wide context: HLA-typed donors were the source of about 85 million unique TCRs held in an early data release.

Comments on this clone: A read error may account for a junction end that differs from germline.

Per germline, CDR1 SGDLS and CDR2 YYNGEE. This CDR3 comprises 13 residues. 13 Jbeta primers and 60 Vbeta primers were used for the PCR. Data came from immunoSEQ multiplex PCR; TCRdb stores just in-frame clones and leaves some out. Of some 160,000 clones detected, about 78% appear once; the ten largest clones hold 2.4%. The rearrangement joins TRBV9 to TRBJ2-5, with TRBD2 matching over 11 bases. This clonotype was sampled from a man aged 55 to 70 in good health and CMV-seronegative. The sequencing input was PBMCs. CDR3 in amino acids: CASSGGVQETQYF. CDR3 nucleotide sequence: TGTGCCAGTAGCGGGGGGGTACAAGAGACCCAGTACTTC.